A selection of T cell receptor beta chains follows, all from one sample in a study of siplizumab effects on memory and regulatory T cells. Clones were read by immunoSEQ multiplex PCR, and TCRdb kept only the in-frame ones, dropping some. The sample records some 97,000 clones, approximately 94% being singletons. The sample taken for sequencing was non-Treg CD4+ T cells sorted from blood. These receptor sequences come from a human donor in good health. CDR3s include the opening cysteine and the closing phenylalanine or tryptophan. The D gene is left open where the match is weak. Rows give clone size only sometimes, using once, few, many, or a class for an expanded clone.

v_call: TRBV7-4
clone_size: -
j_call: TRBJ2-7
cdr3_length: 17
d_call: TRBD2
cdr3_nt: TGTGCCAGCAGCCCAAGGGGGCGTAGCGGGAGGTCCGACGAGCAGTACTTC
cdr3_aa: CASSPRGRSGRSDEQYF

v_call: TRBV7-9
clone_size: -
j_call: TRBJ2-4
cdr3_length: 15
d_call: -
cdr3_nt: TGTGCCAGCAGCTTAGCGGTGGGGGCCAAAAACATTCAGTACTTC
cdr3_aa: CASSLAVGAKNIQYF

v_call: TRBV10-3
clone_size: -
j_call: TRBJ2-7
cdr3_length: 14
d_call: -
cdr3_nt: TGTGCCATCAGTGGAGGGCAGGGGGGGTACGAGCAGTACTTC
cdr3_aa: CAISGGQGGYEQYF

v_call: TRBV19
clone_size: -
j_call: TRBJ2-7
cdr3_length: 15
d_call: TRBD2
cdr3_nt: TGTGCCAGTACCCTAACATCGGGACTAGCCCACGAGCAGTACTTC
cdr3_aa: CASTLTSGLAHEQYF

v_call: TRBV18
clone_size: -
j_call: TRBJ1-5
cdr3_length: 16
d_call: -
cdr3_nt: TGTGCCAGCTCGGGTCTCCCGGGGTATAGCAATCAGCCCCAGCATTTT
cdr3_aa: CASSGLPGYSNQPQHF

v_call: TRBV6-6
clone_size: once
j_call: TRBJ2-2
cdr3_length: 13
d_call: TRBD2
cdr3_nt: TGTGCCAGCAGTCCGGGACTAGCCGGGGAGCTGTTTTTT
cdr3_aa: CASSPGLAGELFF

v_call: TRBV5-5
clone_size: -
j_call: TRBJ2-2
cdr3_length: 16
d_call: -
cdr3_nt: TGTGCCAGCAGCTTGGTCCCCAGTACGAACACCGGGGAGCTGTTTTTT
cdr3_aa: CASSLVPSTNTGELFF

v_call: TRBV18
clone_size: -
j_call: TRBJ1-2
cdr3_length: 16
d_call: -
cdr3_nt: TGTGCCAGCTCAAGCAAGCTTACAGGGCTTAACTATGGCTACACCTTC
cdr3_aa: CASSSKLTGLNYGYTF

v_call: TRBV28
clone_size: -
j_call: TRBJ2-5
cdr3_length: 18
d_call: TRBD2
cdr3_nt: TGTGCCAGCACCCAACCAGGTGGGGCTAGCGGCTTCCGAGAGACCCAGTACTTC
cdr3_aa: CASTQPGGASGFRETQYF

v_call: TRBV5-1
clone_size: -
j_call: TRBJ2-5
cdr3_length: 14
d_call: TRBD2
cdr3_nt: TGCGCCAGCAGCTATAGCGGGAGGGAAGAGACCCAGTACTTC
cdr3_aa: CASSYSGREETQYF

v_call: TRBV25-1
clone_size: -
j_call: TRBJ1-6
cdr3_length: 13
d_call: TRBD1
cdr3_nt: TGTGCCAGCAGTGCCCGACAAGGGGACAGACACTTTTTC
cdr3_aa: CASSARQGDRHFF

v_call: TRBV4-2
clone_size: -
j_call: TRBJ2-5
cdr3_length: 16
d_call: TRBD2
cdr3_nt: TGTGCCAGCAGCCAAGAGGGCACTAGCGGGACGAAGACCCAGTACTTC
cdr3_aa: CASSQEGTSGTKTQYF

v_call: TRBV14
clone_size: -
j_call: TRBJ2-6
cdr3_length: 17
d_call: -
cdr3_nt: TGTGCCAGCAGCCCCGGGTGGGGATACTCTGGGGCCAACGTCCTGACTTTC
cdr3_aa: CASSPGWGYSGANVLTF

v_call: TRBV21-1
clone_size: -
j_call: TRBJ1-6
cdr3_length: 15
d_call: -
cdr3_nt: TGTGCCAGCACCTCTAGGACGATCGTGCATTCACCCCTCCACTTT
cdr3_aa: CASTSRTIVHSPLHF

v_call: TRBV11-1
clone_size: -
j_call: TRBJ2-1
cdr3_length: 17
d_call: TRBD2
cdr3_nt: TGTGCCAGCAGCTACCGACTAGCGCTGAGCTCCTACAATGAGCAGTTCTTC
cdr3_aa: CASSYRLALSSYNEQFF

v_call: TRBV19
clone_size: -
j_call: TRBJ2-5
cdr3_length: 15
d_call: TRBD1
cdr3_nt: TGTGCCAGTAGTACCCGGACAGGGAGTAAAGAGACCCAGTACTTC
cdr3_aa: CASSTRTGSKETQYF

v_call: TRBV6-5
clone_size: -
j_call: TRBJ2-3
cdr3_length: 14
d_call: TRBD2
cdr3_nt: TGTGCCAGCAGCGGGGGGGTAGGCACAGATACGCAGTATTTT
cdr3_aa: CASSGGVGTDTQYF

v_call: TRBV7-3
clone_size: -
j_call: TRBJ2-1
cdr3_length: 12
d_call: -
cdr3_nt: TGTGCCAGCAGCTTAACCGGGGGAGAGCAGTTCTTC
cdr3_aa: CASSLTGGEQFF

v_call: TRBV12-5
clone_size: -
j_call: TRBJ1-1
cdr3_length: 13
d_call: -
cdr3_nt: TGTGCTAGTGGTTTAACAGGAAACACTGAAGCTTTCTTT
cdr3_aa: CASGLTGNTEAFF

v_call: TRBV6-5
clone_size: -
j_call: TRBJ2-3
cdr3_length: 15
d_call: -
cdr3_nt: TGTGCCAGCAGCCGCCGGGGCGGGCAAACCAATACGCAGTATTTT
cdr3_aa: CASSRRGGQTNTQYF

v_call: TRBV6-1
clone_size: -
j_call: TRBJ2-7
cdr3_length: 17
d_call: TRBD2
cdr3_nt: TGTGCCAGCAGTGAATTACTAGCGGGAGGGAGCTCCTACGAGCAGTACTTC
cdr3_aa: CASSELLAGGSSYEQYF

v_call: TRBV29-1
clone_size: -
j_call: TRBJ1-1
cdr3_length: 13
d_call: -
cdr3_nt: TGCAGCGTTGGGCGGGGTCTGAACACTGAAGCTTTCTTT
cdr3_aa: CSVGRGLNTEAFF

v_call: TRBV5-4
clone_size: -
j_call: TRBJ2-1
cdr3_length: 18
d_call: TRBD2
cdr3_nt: TGTGCCAGCAGACCCCGCACCGGGACTAGCGGCTCGGACAATGAGCAGTTCTTC
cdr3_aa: CASRPRTGTSGSDNEQFF

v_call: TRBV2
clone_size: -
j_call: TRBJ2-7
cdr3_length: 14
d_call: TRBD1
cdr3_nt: TGTGCCAGCAGTGGAAGGACAGGGAACTACGAGCAGTACTTC
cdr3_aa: CASSGRTGNYEQYF

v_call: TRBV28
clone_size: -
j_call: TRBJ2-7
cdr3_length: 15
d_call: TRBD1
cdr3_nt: TGTGCCAGCAGTTCCCCGGGACAGGGGGCCTACGAGCAGTACTTC
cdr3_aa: CASSSPGQGAYEQYF

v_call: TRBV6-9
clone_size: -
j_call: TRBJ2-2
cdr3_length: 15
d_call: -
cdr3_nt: TGTGCCAGCAGCCCCCGAACCGGGAACACCGGGGAGCTGTTTTTT
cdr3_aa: CASSPRTGNTGELFF

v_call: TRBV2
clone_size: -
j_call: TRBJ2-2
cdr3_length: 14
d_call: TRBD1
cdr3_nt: TGTGCCAGCAAGATACAGGGGGACACCGGGGAGCTGTTTTTT
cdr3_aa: CASKIQGDTGELFF

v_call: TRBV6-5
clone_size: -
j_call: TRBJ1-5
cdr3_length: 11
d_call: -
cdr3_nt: TGTGCCAGCAGTACTAGGGAGCCCCAGCATTTT
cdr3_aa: CASSTREPQHF

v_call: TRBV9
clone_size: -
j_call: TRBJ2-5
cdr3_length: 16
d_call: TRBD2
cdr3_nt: TGTGCCAGCAGCGTAGGCGGTGCGGGAGGGGCAGAGACCCAGTACTTC
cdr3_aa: CASSVGGAGGAETQYF

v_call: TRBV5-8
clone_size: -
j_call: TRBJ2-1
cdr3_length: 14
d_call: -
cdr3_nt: TGTGCCAGCAGCTTGGTCCCTCCTCGGGTTGAGCAGTTCTTC
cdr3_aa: CASSLVPPRVEQFF

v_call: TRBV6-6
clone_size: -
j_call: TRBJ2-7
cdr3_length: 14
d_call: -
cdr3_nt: TGTGCCAGCAGCGACCGACACACAAAATACGAGCAGTACTTC
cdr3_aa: CASSDRHTKYEQYF

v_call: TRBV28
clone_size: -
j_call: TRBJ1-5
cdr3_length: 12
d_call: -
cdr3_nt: TGTGCCAGCGGCACAGGGAGGCAGCCCCAGCATTTT
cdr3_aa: CASGTGRQPQHF

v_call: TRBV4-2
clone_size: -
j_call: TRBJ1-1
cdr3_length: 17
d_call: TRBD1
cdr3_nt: TGTGCCAGCAGCCAAGACCCCTGGACAGGGATGAACACTGAAGCTTTCTTT
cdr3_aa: CASSQDPWTGMNTEAFF